This T cell receptor beta chain is from a study of T-cell reconstitution after alpha-beta-depleted transplantation in children. The CDR3 contains 14 residues. V lost 6 bases and J lost 4; bases outside the gene matches: 9. From germline, CDR1 is MNHEY and CDR2 SVGAGI. Unique molecular identifiers were incorporated when the TCRbeta library was constructed. MiXCR, applied by TCRdb to the PCR reads, yields one record per CDR3 protein. Among 420,000 or so distinct CDR3 sequences, approximately 10% were seen once, and the ten largest hold roughly 6%. The rearrangement joins TRBV6-5 to TRBJ2-7; 7 positions match TRBD1. Source: PBMCs from the stem cell graft donor, taken from the stem cell graft. The receptor's source is a human donor who donated a stem cell graft to a child with acute myeloid leukemia. In DNA, the CDR3 is TGTGCCAGCAGAATGTACAGGGGCGCATACGAGCAGTACTTC. Its protein is CASRMYRGAYEQYF.